This TCR beta chain was captured by sequencing in a study of molecular identifiers for immune sequencing clone quantification. Whole-study context: Sequencing covered four of five parts into which replicate RNA from approximately 20,000 or 98,000 naive CD8 cells was split.

Trimming stripped 5 bases from V and 0 bases from J, with 14 bases between. Germline CDR1 reads DFQATT; CDR2 reads SNEGSKA (reference sequence). The CDR3 loop spans 16 amino acids. As to this clonotype: Antigen unknown. A much larger clone sits a single nucleotide away, making a read error possible.

One entry per CDR3 protein, called by TCRdb with MiXCR from the PCR reads. Of over 300,000 distinct CDR3 sequences detected, roughly a quarter appear once; the ten largest clones hold around 0.7%. Findings and caveats of the study: Highly expanded clone sizes could be underestimated through barcode sharing by identical TCR molecules.

Sample: naive CD8+ T cells from blood, with Jurkat cell RNA spiked in. Subset indicated: FACS-sorted CD8+CD4-CCR7+CD45RA+ naive T cells. The source of this sequence is a human donor in good health. Some libraries in this study had Jurkat cell RNA spiked in. The genes are TRBV20-1 and TRBJ2-6, with a weak D call TRBD1 (5 bases). The CDR3: CSASFRESSGANVLTF. The CDR3, as DNA: TGCAGTGCTTCATTCAGGGAATCCTCTGGGGCCAACGTCCTGACTTTC.